This T cell receptor beta chain was sequenced for a study of T cell changes during pregnancy in multiple sclerosis. The repertoire was sequenced with immunoSEQ multiplex PCR; TCRdb's copy has only in-frame clones and lacks some. The table includes tens of thousands of clones, approximately 92% detected once. The CDR3 consists of 14 residues. Germline V CDR1 and CDR2: SGHTA, FQGNSA. With 5 bases removed from V and 4 bases from J, the gap between germline ends came to 11 bases. Sequencing was carried out using peripheral blood. The source of this sequence is a female donor with multiple sclerosis, enrolled in a pregnancy study. The genes are TRBV7-2 and TRBJ2-2; D tentatively reads TRBD1 or TRBD2 (6 bases each). The CDR3 DNA follows: TGTGCCAGCAGCCGAGGGGGGAGCACCGGGGAGCTGTTTTTT. Its protein product is CASSRGGSTGELFF.